The present T cell receptor (beta chain) was sequenced within a study of cytomegalovirus exposure and HLA in healthy donors. Study context: Unique TCRs from HLA-typed donors, about 85 million of them, were held in an early data release.

This CDR3 comprises 15 residues. Trimming took 6 bases from V and 7 from J; bases not matched to a gene: 9. CDR1 ENHRY and CDR2 SYGVKD come from the germline V gene. The study, taken as a whole, reports: As a later analysis showed, a missense DCLRE1C variant was linked to trimming of TCR beta V- and J-genes. Most TCR sequences showed up rarely, but some public TCRs showed up in many donors. Through in vitro validation, three CMV-associated chains were shown to be specific for CMV antigens.

A word on this clone: Its antigen is as yet unknown.

With 60 Vbeta and 13 Jbeta primers, the PCR was carried out. The protocol was immunoSEQ multiplex PCR, while the TCRdb copy is restricted to in-frame clones and leaves out a portion. The sample holds around 150,000 clones; roughly three fifths are singletons and the top ten take around 2%. Sequencing input: PBMCs. The receptor was isolated from a male donor in good health and CMV-seronegative. V usage is TRBV10-3 and J usage is TRBJ1-1; 12 bases align to TRBD1. In DNA form, the CDR3 reads TGTGCCATCAGGGGACAGGGGGCAGATGGACTTGAAGCTTTCTTT. The encoded protein is CAIRGQGADGLEAFF.